This T cell receptor (beta chain) stems from a study of identical twins. This clonotype was detected many times. Antigen: not known. TCRdb ran MiXCR on the 5' RACE reads and lists one entry per CDR3 protein. This table holds 200,000 to 250,000 distinct CDR3 sequences, approximately 7.3% found once. General study results and limits: Insertions were fewer in abundant cord blood beta clonotypes, whereas memory repertoires showed none of this pattern. Partial confounding of zero-insertion analyses by invariant MAIT and iNKT cells was possible.

Germline CDR1 SGHKS, CDR2 YYEKEE (reference sequence). This CDR3 is built from 14 residues. Trimming removed 4 bases from V and 0 bases from J, with 8 bases in between. This sample also belongs to another study, concerning yellow fever vaccine responses in identical twins.

Sequenced material: CD8+ T cells sorted from blood. This chain connects TRBV5-5 to TRBJ2-1; tentative D call: TRBD1 (5 bases). The receptor was derived from a woman under 30 in good health. The CDR3: CASSEDSSYNEQFF. CDR3 DNA: TGTGCCAGCAGCGAAGACAGCTCCTACAATGAGCAGTTCTTC.